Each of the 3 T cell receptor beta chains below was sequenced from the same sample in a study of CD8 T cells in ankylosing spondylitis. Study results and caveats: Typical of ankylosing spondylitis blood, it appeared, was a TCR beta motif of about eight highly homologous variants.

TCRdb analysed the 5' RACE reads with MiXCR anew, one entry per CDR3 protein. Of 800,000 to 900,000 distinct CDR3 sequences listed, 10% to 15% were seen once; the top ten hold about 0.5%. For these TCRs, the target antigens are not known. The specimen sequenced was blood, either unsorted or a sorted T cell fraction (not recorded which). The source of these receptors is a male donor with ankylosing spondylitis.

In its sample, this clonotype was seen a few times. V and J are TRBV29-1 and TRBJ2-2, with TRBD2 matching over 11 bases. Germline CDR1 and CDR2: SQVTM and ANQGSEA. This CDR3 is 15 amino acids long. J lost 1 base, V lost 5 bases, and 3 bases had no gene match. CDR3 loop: CSVHGLAGNTGELFF. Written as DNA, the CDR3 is TGCAGCGTTCATGGACTAGCGGGGAACACCGGGGAGCTGTTTTTT.

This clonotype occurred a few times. The CDR3 sequence is CASSLARSSGASNTGELFF. The DNA for the CDR3 is TGCGCCAGCAGCTTGGCCAGGAGTAGCGGGGCCTCGAACACCGGGGAGCTGTTTTTT. The gene calls are TRBV5-1 and TRBJ2-2; 8 nucleotides agree with TRBD2. Germline loops: CDR1 SGHRS, CDR2 YFSETQ. This CDR3 comprises 19 residues. The junction had 10 bases not matched to a gene; V was cut back by 0 bases and J by 0 bases.

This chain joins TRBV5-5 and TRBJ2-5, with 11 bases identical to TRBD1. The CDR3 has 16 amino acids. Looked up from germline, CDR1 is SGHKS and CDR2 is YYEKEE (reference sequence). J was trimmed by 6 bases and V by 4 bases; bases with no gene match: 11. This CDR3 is CASSHPRRDRGKTQYF. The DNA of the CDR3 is TGTGCCAGCAGCCACCCTAGGCGGGACAGGGGGAAGACCCAGTACTTC. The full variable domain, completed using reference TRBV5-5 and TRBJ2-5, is DAGVTQSPTHLIKTRGQQVTLRCSPISGHKSVSWYQQVLGQGPQFIFQYYEKEERGRGNFPDRFSARQFPNYSSELNVNALLLGDSALYLCASSHPRRDRGKTQYFGPGTRLLVL.